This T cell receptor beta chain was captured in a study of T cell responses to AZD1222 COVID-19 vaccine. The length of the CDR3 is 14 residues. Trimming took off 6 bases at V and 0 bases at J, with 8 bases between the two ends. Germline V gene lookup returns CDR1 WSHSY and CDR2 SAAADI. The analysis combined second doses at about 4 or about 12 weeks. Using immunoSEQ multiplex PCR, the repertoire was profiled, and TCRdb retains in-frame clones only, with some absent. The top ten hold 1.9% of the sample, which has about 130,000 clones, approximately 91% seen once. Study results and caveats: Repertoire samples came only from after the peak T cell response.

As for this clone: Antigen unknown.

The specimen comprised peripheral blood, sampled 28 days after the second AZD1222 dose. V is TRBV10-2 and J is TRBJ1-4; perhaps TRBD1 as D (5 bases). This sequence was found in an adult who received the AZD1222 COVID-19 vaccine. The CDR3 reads CASRGPATNEKLFF. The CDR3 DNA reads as TGCGCCAGCAGGGGGCCCGCAACTAATGAAAAACTGTTTTTT.